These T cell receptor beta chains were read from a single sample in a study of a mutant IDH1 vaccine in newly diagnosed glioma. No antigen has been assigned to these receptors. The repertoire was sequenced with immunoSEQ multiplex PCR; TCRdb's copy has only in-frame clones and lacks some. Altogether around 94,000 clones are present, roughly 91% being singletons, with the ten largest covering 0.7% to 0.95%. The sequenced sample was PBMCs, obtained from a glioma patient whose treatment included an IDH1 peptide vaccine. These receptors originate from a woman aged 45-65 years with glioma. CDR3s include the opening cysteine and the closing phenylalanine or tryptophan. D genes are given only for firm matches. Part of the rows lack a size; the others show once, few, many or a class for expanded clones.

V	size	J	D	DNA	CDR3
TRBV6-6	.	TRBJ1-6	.	TGTGCCAGCAGGATACAGGGCCTTAGGTATTCACCCCTCCACTTT	CASRIQGLRYSPLHF
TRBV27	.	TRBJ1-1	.	TGTGCCAGCAGTTTAATGGCTACACGGGAAGCTTTCTTT	CASSLMATREAFF
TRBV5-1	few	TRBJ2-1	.	TGCGCCAGCAGCTCCGGGGGCTACAATGAGCAGTTCTTC	CASSSGGYNEQFF
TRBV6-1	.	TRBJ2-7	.	TGTGCCAGCAGTGAAACGATAGGGGGCGAGCAGTACTTC	CASSETIGGEQYF
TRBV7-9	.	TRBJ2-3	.	TGTGCCAGCAGCTTAGATCCGGGAACAGATACGCAGTATTTT	CASSLDPGTDTQYF
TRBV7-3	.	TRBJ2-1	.	TGTGCCAGCACCGGCGACAGGTACAATGAGCAGTTCTTC	CASTGDRYNEQFF
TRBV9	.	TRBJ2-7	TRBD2	TGTGCCAGCAGCGTAGAACCTAGCGGGAGCGAGCAGTACTTC	CASSVEPSGSEQYF
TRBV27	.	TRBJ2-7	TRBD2	TGTGCCAGCAGTAGACTAGCGGGCCCTACCTACGAGCAGTACTTC	CASSRLAGPTYEQYF
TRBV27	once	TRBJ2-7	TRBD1	TGTGCCAGCAGTTCCCGGGACAGGGAACTATACGAGCAGTACTTC	CASSSRDRELYEQYF
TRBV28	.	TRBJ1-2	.	TGTGCCAGCAGCTATCCCAGGGGCTACACCTTC	CASSYPRGYTF
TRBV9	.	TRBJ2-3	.	TGTGCCAGCAGCCCTGAGGATAGAACGCAGTATTTT	CASSPEDRTQYF
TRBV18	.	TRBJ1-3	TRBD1	TGTGCCAGCTCAACAGGGGTTGGAAACACCATATATTTT	CASSTGVGNTIYF
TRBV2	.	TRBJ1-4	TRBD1	TGTGCCAGCAGACCCCAGGGGGTGTGGGAAAAACTGTTTTTT	CASRPQGVWEKLFF
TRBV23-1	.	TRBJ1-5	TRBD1	TGCGCCAGCAGTCGCCAACAGGGGGTGGTAAGAGACAATCAGCCCCAGCATTTT	CASSRQQGVVRDNQPQHF
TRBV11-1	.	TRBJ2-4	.	TGTGCCAGCAGCCCCCAGGGAGCCAAAAACATTCAGTACTTC	CASSPQGAKNIQYF
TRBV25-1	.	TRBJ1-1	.	TGTGCCAGCAGAATGAACACTGAAGCTTTCTTT	CASRMNTEAFF
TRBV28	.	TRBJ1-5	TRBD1	TGTGCCAGCAGTCGTGGACAGGGGGCAAGCAATCAGCCCCAGCATTTT	CASSRGQGASNQPQHF
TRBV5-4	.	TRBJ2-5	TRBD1	TGTGCCAGCAGCTTCTCACCGGACAGGGGGCTAGAAGAGACCCAGTACTTC	CASSFSPDRGLEETQYF
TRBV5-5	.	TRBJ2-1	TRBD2	TGTGCCAGCAGCTTGGGGCGGGAGTCGTTCAATGAGCAGTTCTTC	CASSLGRESFNEQFF
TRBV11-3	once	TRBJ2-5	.	TGTGCCAGCAGCTTGAGGCAACAAGAGACCCAGTACTTC	CASSLRQQETQYF
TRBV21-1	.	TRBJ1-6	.	TGTGCCAGCAGCAAAACTATAAAGACAGGGCCCAATTCACCCCTCCACTTT	CASSKTIKTGPNSPLHF
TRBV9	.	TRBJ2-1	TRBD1	TGTGCCAGCAGCCCCCAGCAGGGGGCCTACAATGAGCAGTTCTTC	CASSPQQGAYNEQFF